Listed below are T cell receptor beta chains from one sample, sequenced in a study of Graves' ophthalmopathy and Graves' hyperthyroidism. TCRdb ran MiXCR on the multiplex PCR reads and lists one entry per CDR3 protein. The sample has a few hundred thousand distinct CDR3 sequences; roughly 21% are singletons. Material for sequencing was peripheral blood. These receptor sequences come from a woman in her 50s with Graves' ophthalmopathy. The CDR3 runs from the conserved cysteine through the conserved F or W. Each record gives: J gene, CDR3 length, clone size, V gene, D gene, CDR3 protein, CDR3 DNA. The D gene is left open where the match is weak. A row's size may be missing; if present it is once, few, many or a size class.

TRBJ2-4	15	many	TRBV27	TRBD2	CASRLREGLLNIQYF	TGTGCCAGCAGGTTGCGGGAGGGCCTTTTAAACATTCAGTACTTC
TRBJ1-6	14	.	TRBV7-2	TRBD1	CASSSRTGHSPLHF	TGTGCCAGCAGCTCCCGGACAGGGCACTCACCCCTCCACTTT
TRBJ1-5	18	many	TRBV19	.	CASKPGSGSSYSNQPQHF	TGTGCCAGTAAACCAGGGTCCGGGTCCTCTTATAGCAATCAGCCCCAGCATTTT
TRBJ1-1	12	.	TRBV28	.	CASKAGETEAFF	TGTGCCAGCAAAGCAGGGGAGACTGAAGCTTTCTTT
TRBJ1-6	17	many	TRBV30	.	CAWRNRGVVRVKSPLHF	TGTGCCTGGAGAAACCGGGGCGTGGTCAGGGTCAAATCACCCCTCCACTTT
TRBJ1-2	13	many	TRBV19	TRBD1	CASRGQGIGGYTF	TGTGCCAGTAGGGGACAGGGGATCGGTGGCTACACCTTC
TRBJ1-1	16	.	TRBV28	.	CASSTRSGQMNTEAFF	TGTGCCAGCAGTACGAGGTCAGGACAGATGAACACTGAAGCTTTCTTT
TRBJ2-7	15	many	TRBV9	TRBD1	CASSVEARGSYEQYF	TGTGCCAGCAGCGTAGAGGCCAGGGGGTCGTACGAGCAGTACTTC
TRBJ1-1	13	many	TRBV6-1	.	CASMRGVNTEAFF	TGTGCCAGCATGAGAGGGGTAAACACTGAAGCTTTCTTT
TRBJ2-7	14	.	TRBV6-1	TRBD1	CASSDDRATYEQYF	TGTGCCAGCAGTGACGACAGGGCCACCTACGAGCAGTACTTC
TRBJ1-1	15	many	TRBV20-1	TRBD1	CSAIGTAMMNTEAFF	TGCAGTGCTATTGGGACAGCGATGATGAACACTGAAGCTTTCTTT
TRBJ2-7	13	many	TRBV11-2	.	CASSGQPNYEQYF	TGTGCCAGCAGTGGACAGCCAAACTACGAGCAGTACTTC
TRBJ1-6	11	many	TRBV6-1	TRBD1	CASRTGGSLHF	TGTGCCAGCAGGACAGGGGGCTCCCTCCACTTT
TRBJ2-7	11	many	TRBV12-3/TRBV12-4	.	CASSLRREQYF	TGTGCCAGCAGTTTAAGGCGGGAGCAGTACTTC
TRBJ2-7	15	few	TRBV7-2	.	CASSPDWVSFYEQYF	TGTGCCAGCAGCCCCGACTGGGTCAGCTTCTACGAGCAGTACTTC
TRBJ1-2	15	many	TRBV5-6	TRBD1	CASSPGLSGGYGYTF	TGTGCCAGCAGCCCTGGACTCTCAGGGGGCTATGGCTACACCTTC
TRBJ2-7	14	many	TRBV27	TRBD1	CASSPRTGTYEQYF	TGTGCCAGCAGTCCCCGGACAGGGACCTACGAGCAGTACTTC
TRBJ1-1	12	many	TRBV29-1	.	CSVRRAAAETFF	TGCAGCGTCCGTAGGGCGGCCGCGGAAACTTTCTTT
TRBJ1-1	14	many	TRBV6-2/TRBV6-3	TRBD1	CASSYDRALTEAFF	TGTGCCAGCAGTTACGACAGGGCCCTCACTGAAGCTTTCTTT
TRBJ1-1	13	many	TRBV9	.	CAGSRGDGTEAFF	TGTGCCGGCAGCCGAGGGGATGGCACTGAAGCTTTCTTT
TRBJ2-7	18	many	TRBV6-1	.	CASSEALAGRNGGYEQYF	TGTGCCAGCAGTGAAGCGCTGGCAGGGAGGAATGGGGGTTACGAGCAGTACTTC
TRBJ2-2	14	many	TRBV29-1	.	CSVSPPSNTGELFF	TGCAGCGTCTCCCCACCCTCAAACACCGGGGAGCTGTTTTTT
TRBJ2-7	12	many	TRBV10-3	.	CAISDMMSLQYF	TGTGCCATCAGTGATATGATGAGCCTCCAGTACTTC
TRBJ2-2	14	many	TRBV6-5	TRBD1	CASSYWTGSGELFF	TGTGCCAGCAGTTACTGGACAGGGTCCGGGGAGCTGTTTTTT
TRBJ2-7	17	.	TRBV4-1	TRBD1	CASSQRIGLQGDYEQYF	TGCGCCAGCAGCCAAAGAATCGGTTTGCAGGGGGACTACGAGCAGTACTTC
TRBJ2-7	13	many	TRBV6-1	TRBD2	CASRASGIYEQYF	TGTGCCAGCAGGGCTAGCGGGATCTACGAGCAGTACTTC
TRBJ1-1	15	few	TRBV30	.	CAWSAYREVTTEAFF	TGTGCCTGGAGTGCTTACAGGGAGGTCACCACTGAAGCTTTCTTT
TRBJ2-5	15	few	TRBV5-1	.	CASSLNRNFGETQYF	TGCGCCAGCAGCTTGAACAGGAACTTCGGAGAGACCCAGTACTTC
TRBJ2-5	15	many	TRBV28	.	CASSLRAVIKETQYF	TGTGCCAGCAGTTTGAGGGCAGTCATTAAAGAGACCCAGTACTTC
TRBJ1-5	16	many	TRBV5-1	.	CASSLFPRAGNQPQHF	TGCGCCAGCAGCTTGTTTCCCAGGGCTGGAAATCAGCCCCAGCATTTT
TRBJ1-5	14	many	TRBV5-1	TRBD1	CASSTGTGYQPQHF	TGCGCCAGCAGCACCGGGACAGGGTATCAGCCCCAGCATTTT